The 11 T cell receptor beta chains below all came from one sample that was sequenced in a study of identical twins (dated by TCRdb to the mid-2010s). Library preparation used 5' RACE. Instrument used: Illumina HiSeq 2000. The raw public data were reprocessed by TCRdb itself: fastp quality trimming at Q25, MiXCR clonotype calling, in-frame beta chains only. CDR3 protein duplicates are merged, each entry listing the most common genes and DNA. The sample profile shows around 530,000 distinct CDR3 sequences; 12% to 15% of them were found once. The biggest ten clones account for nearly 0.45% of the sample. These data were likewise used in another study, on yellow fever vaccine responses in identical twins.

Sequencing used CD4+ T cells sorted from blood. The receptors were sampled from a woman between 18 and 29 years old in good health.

The CDR3 here is CASSPARGNTEAFF. As DNA, the CDR3 is TGTGCCAGCAGCCCCGCCCGGGGTAACACTGAAGCTTTCTTT. The V gene is TRBV3-1, the J gene TRBJ1-1, with D hard to call. The CDR3 covers 14 residues. From germline, CDR1 is LGHDT and CDR2 YNNKEL (reference sequence). Deletions cut 4 bases from V and 2 bases from J, with 11 bases between.

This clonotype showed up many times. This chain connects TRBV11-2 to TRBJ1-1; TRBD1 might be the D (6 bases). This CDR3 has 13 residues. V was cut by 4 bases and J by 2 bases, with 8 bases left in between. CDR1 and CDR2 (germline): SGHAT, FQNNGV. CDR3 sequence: CASSWTDNTEAFF. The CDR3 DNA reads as TGTGCCAGCAGCTGGACAGACAACACTGAAGCTTTCTTT.

The chain's CDR3 is CASSASGTGDYSGSSYNEQFF. CDR3 sequence (DNA): TGCGCCAGCAGTGCCTCCGGGACAGGGGATTATAGCGGGAGCTCCTACAATGAGCAGTTCTTC. This rearrangement joins TRBV10-2 to TRBJ2-1, with a weak D call TRBD1 (10 bases). The CDR3 is 21 amino acids. Trimming stripped 4 bases from V and 0 bases from J, with 28 bases between. The germline V gene has CDR1 WSHSY and CDR2 SAAADI.

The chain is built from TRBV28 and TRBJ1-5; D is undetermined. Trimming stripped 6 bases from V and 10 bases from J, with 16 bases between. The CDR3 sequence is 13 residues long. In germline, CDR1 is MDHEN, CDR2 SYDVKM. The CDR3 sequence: CASRAGFAGPQHF. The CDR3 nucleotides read TGTGCCAGCAGAGCGGGGTTCGCAGGACCCCAGCATTTT.

The CDR3 loop is CASSDWDRGGYTF. As DNA, the CDR3 is TGTGCCAGCAGCGACTGGGACCGAGGGGGCTACACCTTC. The chain joins TRBV11-3 to TRBJ1-2, with TRBD1 as a possible D gene (5 bases). The V end lost 5 bases, the J end lost 8 bases, and 15 bases lay between the germline ends. Germline loops: CDR1 SGHNT, CDR2 YENEEA. The CDR3 length is 13 residues.

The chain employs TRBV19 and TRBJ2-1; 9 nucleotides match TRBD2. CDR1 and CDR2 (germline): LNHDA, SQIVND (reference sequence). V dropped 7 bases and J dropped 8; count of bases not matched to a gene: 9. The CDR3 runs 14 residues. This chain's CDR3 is CASTMGGGAHEQFF. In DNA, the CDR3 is TGTGCCAGTACCATGGGCGGGGGGGCCCATGAGCAGTTCTTC. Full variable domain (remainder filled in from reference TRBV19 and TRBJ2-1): DGGITQSPKYLFRKEGQNVTLSCEQNLNHDAMYWYRQDPGQGLRLIYYSQIVNDFQKGDIAEGYSVSREKKESFPLTVTSAQKNPTAFYLCASTMGGGAHEQFFGPGTRLTVL.

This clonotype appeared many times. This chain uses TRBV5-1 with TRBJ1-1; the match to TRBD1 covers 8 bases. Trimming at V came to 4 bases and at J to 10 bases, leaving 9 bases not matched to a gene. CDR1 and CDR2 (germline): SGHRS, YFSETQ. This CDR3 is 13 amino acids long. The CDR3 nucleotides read TGCGCCAGCAGCCAGGGGGGACAGGCTGGAGCTTTCTTT. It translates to CASSQGGQAGAFF.

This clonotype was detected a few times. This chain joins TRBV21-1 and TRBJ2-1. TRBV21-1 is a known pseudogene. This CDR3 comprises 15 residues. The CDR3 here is CASSWRLLEDNEQFF. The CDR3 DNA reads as TGTGCCAGCAGCTGGCGGCTTTTAGAGGACAATGAGCAGTTCTTC.

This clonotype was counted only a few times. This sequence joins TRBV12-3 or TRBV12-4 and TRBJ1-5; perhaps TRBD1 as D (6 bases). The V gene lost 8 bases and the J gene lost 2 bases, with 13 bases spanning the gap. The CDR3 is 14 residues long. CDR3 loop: CASQSGGGNQPQHF. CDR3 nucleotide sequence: TGTGCCAGCCAGTCGGGGGGCGGCAATCAGCCCCAGCATTTT.

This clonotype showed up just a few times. CDR3 protein: CSAREGILPNTEAFF. Written as DNA, the CDR3 is TGCAGTGCTAGAGAAGGTATACTACCGAACACTGAAGCTTTCTTT. V usage is TRBV20-1 and J usage is TRBJ1-1; no clear D. In germline, CDR1 is DFQATT, CDR2 SNEGSKA (reference sequence). The CDR3 is made up of 15 amino acids. V gave up 0 bases and J gave up 1 base, with 12 bases separating them.

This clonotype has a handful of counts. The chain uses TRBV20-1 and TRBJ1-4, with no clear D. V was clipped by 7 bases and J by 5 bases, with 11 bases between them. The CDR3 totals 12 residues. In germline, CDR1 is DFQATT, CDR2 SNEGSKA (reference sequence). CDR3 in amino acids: CSVDGENEKLFF. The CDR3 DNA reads TGCAGTGTAGACGGCGAAAATGAAAAACTGTTTTTT.